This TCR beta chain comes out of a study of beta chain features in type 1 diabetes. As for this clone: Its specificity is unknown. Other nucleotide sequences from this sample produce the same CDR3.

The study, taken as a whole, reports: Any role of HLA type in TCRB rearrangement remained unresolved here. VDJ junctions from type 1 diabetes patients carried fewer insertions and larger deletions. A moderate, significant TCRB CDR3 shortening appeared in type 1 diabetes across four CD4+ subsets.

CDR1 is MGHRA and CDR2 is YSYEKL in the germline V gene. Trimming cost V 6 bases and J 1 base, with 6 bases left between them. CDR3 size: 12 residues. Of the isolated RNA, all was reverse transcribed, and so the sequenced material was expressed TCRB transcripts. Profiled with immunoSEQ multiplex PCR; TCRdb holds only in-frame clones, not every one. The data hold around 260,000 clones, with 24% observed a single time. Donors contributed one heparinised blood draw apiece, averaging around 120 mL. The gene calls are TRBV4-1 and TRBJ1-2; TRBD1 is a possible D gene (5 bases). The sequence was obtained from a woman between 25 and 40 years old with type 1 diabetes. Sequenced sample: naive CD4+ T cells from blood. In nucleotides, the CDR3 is TGCGCCAGCAGAGACAGTAACTATGGCTACACCTTC. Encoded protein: CASRDSNYGYTF.